This passage covers 16 T cell receptor beta chains from one sample sequenced in a study of Graves' ophthalmopathy and Graves' hyperthyroidism. The authors amplified TCR beta CDR3 regions, and they did so from RNA transcripts for repertoire sequencing. Investigators did first-round RT-PCR with HTBI primers, then second-round multiplex PCR. TCRdb used MiXCR to reprocess the multiplex PCR reads, holding one entry per CDR3 protein. This sample has over a million distinct CDR3 sequences; around a third occur once, and the top ten carry 11%. The sequenced material came from peripheral blood or thyroid tissue (not recorded which). The receptors come from an adult man with Graves' hyperthyroidism.

This clonotype occurred many times. The genes are TRBV7-8 and TRBJ1-3; maybe TRBD1 (5 bases). Per germline, CDR1 SGHVS and CDR2 FQNEAQ. The V end lost 6 bases, the J end lost 2 bases, and 14 bases lay between the germline ends. The CDR3 is made up of 15 amino acids. The chain's CDR3 is CASSPPGTTGNTIYF. The CDR3 nucleotides are TGTGCCAGCAGTCCCCCCGGGACGACTGGAAACACCATATATTTT.

This clonotype appeared a few times. The chain employs TRBV20-1 and TRBJ2-7; 13 bases are shared with TRBD2. V lost 1 base and J lost 2; bases outside the gene matches: 2. The CDR3 length is 15 residues. The germline CDR1 and CDR2 sequences are DFQATT and SNEGSKA (reference sequence). CDR3 nucleotides: TGCAGTGCTAGAGGGACTAGCGGGAGTACCTACGAGCAGTACTTC. It codes for CSARGTSGSTYEQYF.

The gene calls are TRBV9 and TRBJ2-5; 8 bases fit TRBD2. The CDR3 has 14 residues. After removal of 2 bases from V and 2 bases from J, the junction contained 2 bases not matched to a gene. From germline, CDR1 is SGDLS and CDR2 YYNGEE. CDR3 protein: CASSVSGAQETQYF. The CDR3 DNA follows: TGTGCCAGCAGCGTTAGCGGGGCGCAAGAGACCCAGTACTTC.

This clonotype has only a few counts. The chain joins TRBV2 to TRBJ2-5; possible D gene TRBD1, 5 bases. V was pared by 7 bases and J by 2 bases, with 11 bases between. Germline V gives CDR1 SNHLY, CDR2 FYNNEI. The CDR3 is 13 amino acids. The CDR3 loop is CASIRGSQETQYF. CDR3 nucleotide sequence: TGTGCCAGCATAAGGGGTTCGCAAGAGACCCAGTACTTC.

This clonotype was observed at least ten times. This sequence joins TRBV12-3 or TRBV12-4 and TRBJ1-5; D is uncertain. The CDR3 covers 12 residues. Trimming cost V 7 bases and J 2 bases, with 6 bases left between them. The CDR3 nucleotides are TGTGCCAGCAAAAAGGGCAATCAGCCCCAGCATTTT. It yields the protein CASKKGNQPQHF.

This clonotype was observed at least ten times. The V call is TRBV7-7, the J call TRBJ2-2; 8 nucleotides align to TRBD1. Germline CDR1 and CDR2: SSHAT and FNYEAQ (reference sequence). The length of the CDR3 is 15 residues. Trimming took 10 bases from V and 5 from J; bases not matched to a gene: 12. CDR3 coding DNA: TGTGCCATTACGGACAGGGCCGGTCGGACCGGGGAGCTGTTTTTT. Its protein is CAITDRAGRTGELFF.

This clonotype has only a few counts. The V gene is TRBV12-3 or TRBV12-4, the J gene TRBJ1-5, with a possible D match to TRBD1 (5 bases). The V end was cut by 4 bases, the J end by 0 bases, with 7 bases between. The CDR3 is 14 amino acids. CDR3: CASSYRNSNQPQHF. In DNA, the CDR3 is TGTGCCAGCAGTTACAGGAATAGCAATCAGCCCCAGCATTTT.

This chain connects TRBV7-2 to TRBJ2-2; TRBD1 is a possible D gene (6 bases). The CDR3 is 16 residues long. Trimming stripped 7 bases from V and 6 bases from J, with 21 bases between. The V gene's germline CDR1 is SGHTA and CDR2 FQGNSA. The CDR3 protein is CASMIQGVLFAGELFF. CDR3 in DNA: TGTGCCAGCATGATACAGGGTGTCCTCTTTGCCGGGGAGCTGTTTTTT.

There are many counts of this clonotype. This chain uses TRBV7-9 with TRBJ1-1; D possibly corresponds to TRBD1 (6 bases). The CDR3 covers 16 residues. Germline V gene sequence: CDR1 SEHNR, CDR2 FQNEAQ (reference sequence). Trimming removed 3 bases from V and 5 bases from J, with 19 bases in between. The CDR3 DNA follows: TGTGCCAGCAGCTTTTCCGCCGGGGGAGACAGGACTGAAGCTTTCTTT. As protein: CASSFSAGGDRTEAFF.

This clonotype was found once. The chain combines TRBV12-3 or TRBV12-4 with TRBJ1-5; D uncertain. V was pared by 6 bases and J by 3 bases, with 12 bases between. This CDR3 is built from 14 residues. CDR3: CASSYGWDNQPQHF. The CDR3 DNA reads as TGTGCCAGCAGCTATGGGTGGGACAATCAGCCCCAGCATTTT.

This clonotype came up many times. The gene calls are TRBV5-1 and TRBJ2-6, with D hard to call. The V and J ends lost 0 bases and 2 bases respectively, with 6 bases between them. This CDR3 region has 15 residues. Per germline, CDR1 SGHRS and CDR2 YFSETQ. CDR3 DNA: TGCGCCAGCAGCTTGGATGGAGCTGGGGCCAACGTCCTGACTTTC. Its translation is CASSLDGAGANVLTF. The full variable domain, rest sourced from reference TRBV5-1 and TRBJ2-6, is KAGVTQTPRYLIKTRGQQVTLSCSPISGHRSVSWYQQTPGQGLQFLFEYFSETQRNKGNFPGRFSGRQFSNSRSEMNVSTLELGDSALYLCASSLDGAGANVLTFGAGSRLTVL.

The chain links TRBV29-1 to TRBJ1-3, with D perhaps TRBD1 (5 bases). The CDR3 is 13 residues long. Between the trimmed V and J ends, which lost 6 bases and 0 bases, there was a span of 9 bases. The germline V gene encodes CDR1 SQVTM and CDR2 ANQGSEA. The CDR3, as DNA: TGCAGCGTAGAGGGGAACTCTGGAAACACCATATATTTT. Its protein is CSVEGNSGNTIYF.

This clonotype was observed many times. The V gene is TRBV7-2, the J gene TRBJ1-5; D unresolved. CDR1 and CDR2 from the germline V gene are SGHTA and FQGNSA. CDR3 size: 14 residues. Trimming pared 0 bases from V and 3 bases from J, leaving 6 bases between. CDR3: CASSLAVLNQPQHF. CDR3 nucleotide sequence: TGTGCCAGCAGCTTAGCCGTCCTCAATCAGCCCCAGCATTTT.

This clonotype showed up just a few times. The V gene is TRBV20-1, the J gene TRBJ1-4; TRBD1 matches at 9 bases. The V gene end was trimmed by 6 bases and the J gene end by 6 bases; junction bases not matched to a gene: 8. CDR1 and CDR2 from the germline V gene are DFQATT and SNEGSKA (reference sequence). The CDR3 spans 14 residues. The CDR3 reads CSAGHRGQYEKLFF. The CDR3 DNA reads as TGCAGTGCGGGGCACAGGGGGCAGTATGAAAAACTGTTTTTT.

This clonotype has ten or more counts. The chain uses TRBV14 and TRBJ2-5; D is unresolved. Per the germline V gene, CDR1 is SGHDN and CDR2 is FVKESK. The CDR3 covers 16 residues. V gave up 4 bases and J gave up 3 bases, with 18 bases separating them. DNA for the CDR3: TGTGCCAGCAGCCCCCTTAGATGGTACAGCGAAGAGACCCAGTACTTC. This encodes CASSPLRWYSEETQYF.

As concerns this clonotype: Since no conserved phenylalanine or tryptophan closes the CDR3, a read error is the likely cause. It is unclear where the CDR3 begins or ends on the DNA, so no DNA is shown, and the CDR3 is as TCRdb lists it. V and J are TRBV7-9 and TRBJ1-3; the DNA was not used to check the table's D call, TRBD1. CDR1 and CDR2 (germline): SEHNR, FQNEAQ (reference sequence). The CDR3 has 9 amino acids, counting both end residues. CDR3 protein: CASSETENT.